A single sample gave rise to the 30 T cell receptor beta chains below, sequenced in a study of shared clonotypes between healthy human individuals. Sequencing used immunoSEQ multiplex PCR; TCRdb keeps in-frame clones, though not all of them. Of approximately 340,000 clones listed, around 79% are singletons. Sequenced input: memory CD4+ T cells sorted from blood. Sample subset: CD45RA-negative fraction. These receptors originate from a man aged 30-40 years in good health.

The chain joins TRBV6-5 to TRBJ1-2; possible D gene TRBD1, 6 bases. This CDR3 spans 13 amino acids. Trimming shortened V by 7 bases and J by 6 bases, and 15 bases separated the two germline ends. Per germline, CDR1 MNHEY and CDR2 SVGAGI. DNA for the CDR3: TGTGCCAGCACCTACGGGGGCCGAGATGGCTACACCTTC. Translating it yields CASTYGGRDGYTF.

The rearrangement joins TRBV28 to TRBJ2-1; TRBD1 aligns across 10 bases. This CDR3 comprises 15 residues. Germline assignment: CDR1 MDHEN and CDR2 SYDVKM. V lost 6 bases to trimming and J lost 7 bases; unmatched junction nucleotides: 9. The DNA of the CDR3 is TGTGCCAGCAGCCTTCCGACAGGGGGCTCGAATGAGCAGTTCTTC. Translation gives CASSLPTGGSNEQFF.

This clone has a handful of counts. V gene TRBV7-2 combines with J gene TRBJ1-1, with 8 bases matching TRBD1. V lost 1 base to trimming and J lost 1 base; unmatched junction nucleotides: 8. In germline, CDR1 is SGHTA, CDR2 FQGNSA. CDR3 length equals 17 residues. CDR3 sequence reads: CASSLGAGGAQNTEAFF. The CDR3 DNA reads as TGTGCCAGCAGCTTAGGGGCAGGGGGCGCGCAGAACACTGAAGCTTTCTTT.

The chain links TRBV11-2 to TRBJ1-1; D gene ambiguous. The CDR3 totals 17 residues. CDR1 SGHAT and CDR2 FQNNGV come from the germline V gene. Trimming took off 5 bases at V and 2 bases at J, with 21 bases between the two ends. The CDR3 coding sequence is TGTGCCAGCAGCCGCTTAGATTCTGGCCGGTTAAACACTGAAGCTTTCTTT. Translated, it gives CASSRLDSGRLNTEAFF.

This chain links TRBV11-2 with TRBJ1-3; no definite D call. CDR1 is SGHAT, CDR2 FQNNGV, per germline. The V end lost 2 bases, the J end lost 9 bases, and 11 bases lay between the germline ends. CDR3 size: 13 residues. CDR3 amino acids: CASSLPHEGTIYF. The DNA for the CDR3 is TGTGCCAGCAGCTTACCCCACGAAGGCACCATATATTTT.

The chain recombines TRBV6-4 with TRBJ2-1; D is undetermined. Trimming pared 0 bases from V and 0 bases from J, leaving 6 bases between. Looked up from germline, CDR1 is MRHNA and CDR2 is SNTAGT. The CDR3 contains 15 residues. CDR3 bases: TGTGCCAGCAGTGACTCACGGGTCTCCTACAATGAGCAGTTCTTC. Protein sequence: CASSDSRVSYNEQFF.

This clone was recorded a few times. This rearrangement joins TRBV27 to TRBJ2-1; 8 bases fit TRBD1. The CDR3 is 15 amino acids. The V segment lost 1 base and the J segment 1 base; nucleotides outside the gene matches: 0. Germline CDR1 is MNHEY and CDR2 is SMNVEV (reference sequence). The CDR3 protein is CASSLYRGSYNEQFF. The CDR3 DNA sequence: TGTGCCAGCAGTTTATACAGGGGGTCCTACAATGAGCAGTTCTTC.

V and J are TRBV2 and TRBJ1-1; unclear D gene. Looked up from germline, CDR1 is SNHLY and CDR2 is FYNNEI. Trimming took off 4 bases at V and 3 bases at J, with 12 bases between the two ends. The CDR3 covers 14 residues. Here the CDR3 reads CASSVAVIDTEAFF. The CDR3 bases are TGTGCCAGCAGTGTGGCGGTAATTGACACTGAAGCTTTCTTT.

This chain joins TRBV5-4 and TRBJ2-3; TRBD1 aligns across 11 bases. The junction had 6 bases not matched to a gene; V was cut back by 5 bases and J by 7 bases. The CDR3 has 14 amino acids. CDR1 is SGHNT and CDR2 is YYREEE in the germline V gene (reference sequence). The CDR3 reads CASSGGQGANTQYF. DNA for the CDR3: TGTGCCAGCAGTGGTGGACAGGGGGCGAATACGCAGTATTTT.

The chain has TRBV6-4 and TRBJ1-1; 8 bases align to TRBD1. J was trimmed by 4 bases and V by 6 bases; bases with no gene match: 7. The CDR3 spans 14 residues. Germline V gene sequence: CDR1 MRHNA, CDR2 SNTAGT. CDR3 amino acids: CASRGGQDGTEAFF. CDR3 sequence (DNA): TGTGCCAGCAGGGGGGGACAGGATGGCACTGAAGCTTTCTTT.

The chain recombines TRBV7-1 with TRBJ2-5; 9 nucleotides match TRBD1. TRBV7-1 is filed as an ORF, its function uncertain. V lost 4 bases, J lost 1 base, and 7 bases stayed unmatched. The CDR3 totals 16 residues. The CDR3 sequence: CASSLDRGRIQETQYF. CDR3 nucleotides: TGTGCCAGCAGCTTAGACAGGGGGAGAATCCAAGAGACCCAGTACTTC.

The V and J genes are TRBV28 and TRBJ1-2, with 7 bases matching TRBD1. The V and J ends lost 10 bases and 4 bases, in that order; junction bases with no gene match: 6. Germline V lookup: CDR1 MDHEN, CDR2 SYDVKM. CDR3 length equals 12 residues. The CDR3 nucleotides are TGTGCCACCGGCCGGGACAGCTATGGCTACACCTTC. Protein product: CATGRDSYGYTF.

The chain is built from TRBV28 and TRBJ1-3, with D possibly being TRBD1 (5 bases). Between the trimmed V and J ends, which lost 2 bases and 4 bases, there was a span of 12 bases. CDR3 length: 15 amino acids. Germline loops: CDR1 MDHEN, CDR2 SYDVKM. CDR3 bases: TGTGCCAGCAGTTTAGCGGCTGCAGGGGGAAACACCATATATTTT. This sequence encodes CASSLAAAGGNTIYF.

This sequence joins TRBV2 and TRBJ2-7, with D hard to call. Trimming cost V 4 bases and J 0 bases, with 13 bases left between them. CDR1 SNHLY and CDR2 FYNNEI come from the germline V gene. The CDR3 loop spans 15 amino acids. The CDR3 protein is CASSVGRMNSYEQYF. DNA of the CDR3: TGTGCCAGCAGTGTAGGCAGAATGAACTCCTACGAGCAGTACTTC. The full variable domain, completed using reference TRBV2 and TRBJ2-7, is EPEVTQTPSHQVTQMGQEVILRCVPISNHLYFYWYRQILGQKVEFLVSFYNNEISEKSEIFDDQFSVERPDGSNFTLKIRSTKLEDSAMYFCASSVGRMNSYEQYFGPGTRLTVT.

The J gene is TRBJ2-7, the V gene TRBV19, with TRBD2 as a possible D gene (5 bases). Germline V gives CDR1 LNHDA, CDR2 SQIVND (reference sequence). The CDR3 totals 13 residues. Trimming stripped 5 bases from V and 5 bases from J, with 13 bases between. The CDR3 spells CASSSSGTNEQYF. The CDR3 DNA sequence: TGTGCCAGTAGTTCCAGCGGAACTAACGAGCAGTACTTC.

The genes are TRBV2 and TRBJ1-2, with D perhaps matching TRBD1 (5 bases). V was trimmed by 6 bases and J by 4 bases, leaving 18 bases between them. Germline-derived CDR1 and CDR2 are SNHLY and FYNNEI. The CDR3 runs to 15 residues. CDR3 sequence (DNA): TGTGCCAGCAGGGAGGGGCAGGGAGTAAGCTATGGCTACACCTTC. It encodes CASREGQGVSYGYTF. Using reference TRBV2 and TRBJ1-2 for the parts outside the CDR3, the full variable domain is EPEVTQTPSHQVTQMGQEVILRCVPISNHLYFYWYRQILGQKVEFLVSFYNNEISEKSEIFDDQFSVERPDGSNFTLKIRSTKLEDSAMYFCASREGQGVSYGYTFGSGTRLTVV.

The V gene is TRBV5-4, the J gene TRBJ2-1, with D possibly TRBD2 on 6 matching bases. Germline V gives CDR1 SGHNT, CDR2 YYREEE (reference sequence). The CDR3 contains 12 residues. Trimming took off 3 bases at V and 7 bases at J, with 8 bases between the two ends. CDR3 in amino acids: CASSSGLNEQFF. Written as DNA, the CDR3 is TGTGCCAGCAGCTCGGGACTGAATGAGCAGTTCTTC.

A few counts support this clone. The CDR3, as DNA: TGCGCCAGCAGCTTGGAGCTAGCGGGAGTTAACGAGCAGTACTTC. Its protein is CASSLELAGVNEQYF. The chain employs TRBV5-1 and TRBJ2-7; 10 bases map to TRBD2. The CDR3 totals 15 residues. The V gene's germline CDR1 is SGHRS and CDR2 YFSETQ. The V and J ends lost 0 bases and 5 bases, in that order; junction bases with no gene match: 5.

The CDR3, as DNA: TGTGCCAGCAGCTCCCCTGGTTCTACCGGGGAGCTGTTTTTT. Translation: CASSSPGSTGELFF. The chain joins TRBV11-3 to TRBJ2-2; no definite D call. Germline lookup yields CDR1 SGHNT and CDR2 YENEEA. The CDR3 length is 14 residues. The V and J ends lost 4 bases and 5 bases respectively, with 11 bases between them.

The sample holds a few counts of this clone. The V and J genes are TRBV7-8 and TRBJ2-1; TRBD2 is a possible D gene (6 bases). V was cut by 5 bases and J by 2 bases, with 25 bases left in between. This CDR3 contains 19 residues. Germline lookup yields CDR1 SGHVS and CDR2 FQNEAQ. In DNA, the CDR3 is TGTGCCAGCAGCCCCGGGAGCGGAGGAAGAGGACGCACCTACAATGAGCAGTTCTTC. It translates to CASSPGSGGRGRTYNEQFF.

As to this clone: Different DNA sequences within this sample yield the same CDR3. The J gene is TRBJ2-7, the V gene TRBV6-1; D is perhaps TRBD2 (6 bases). This CDR3 is built from 13 residues. The V end lost 1 base, the J end lost 3 bases, and 7 bases lay between the germline ends. Germline CDR1 reads MNHNS; CDR2 reads SASEGT. The CDR3 reads CASSEVRGYEQYF. The CDR3 DNA follows: TGTGCCAGCAGTGAAGTGCGGGGCTACGAGCAGTACTTC.

The chain is built from TRBV7-9 and TRBJ2-1; 9 positions agree with TRBD2. J lost 15 bases, V lost 5 bases, and 23 bases had no gene match. Germline loops: CDR1 SEHNR, CDR2 FQNEAQ (reference sequence). The CDR3 runs to 17 residues. The CDR3 DNA reads TGTGCCAGCAGCCAAACGGCGCCTAGCGGGAACTTGGCGGGGCGGTTCTTC. Its translation is CASSQTAPSGNLAGRFF.

The chain combines TRBV10-3 with TRBJ1-1; maybe TRBD1 (5 bases). Germline CDR1 reads ENHRY; CDR2 reads SYGVKD. The V gene lost 8 bases and the J gene lost 0 bases, with 10 bases spanning the gap. The CDR3 covers 13 residues. The CDR3, as DNA: TGTGCCATCGCCGGGACTTTGAACACTGAAGCTTTCTTT. Its translation: CAIAGTLNTEAFF.

This clone was seen once. The chain employs TRBV2 and TRBJ2-1; D is possibly TRBD2 (5 bases). Trimming took 4 bases from V and 9 from J, leaving 16 bases between them. There are 14 residues in the CDR3. Germline V gene data show CDR1 as SNHLY and CDR2 as FYNNEI. As DNA, the CDR3 is TGTGCCAGCAGTGGACCCTCACTAGGGAGTGAGCAGTTCTTC. It codes for CASSGPSLGSEQFF.

The chain couples TRBV28 to TRBJ2-7; TRBD2 agrees at 9 bases. The CDR3 is 16 residues long. Germline loops: CDR1 MDHEN, CDR2 SYDVKM. With V trimmed by 6 bases and J by 7 bases, 16 bases remained unmatched. Here the CDR3 DNA reads TGTGCCAGCAGCCCCTTTAGCGGGGGTCTAATGTGGGAGCAGTACTTC. Protein sequence: CASSPFSGGLMWEQYF.

The chain couples TRBV5-4 to TRBJ2-7, with TRBD1 as a possible D gene (6 bases). Germline CDR1 reads SGHNT; CDR2 reads YYREEE (reference sequence). This CDR3 is built from 16 residues. V was clipped by 1 base and J by 7 bases, with 21 bases between them. CDR3 in amino acids: CASSLLQGQPTSEQYF. The CDR3, as DNA: TGTGCCAGCAGCTTGCTACAGGGACAACCTACGAGTGAGCAGTACTTC.

Notes on this clone: Additional DNA sequences in this sample encode the identical CDR3. The chain is built from TRBV5-1 and TRBJ2-5; D not certain. CDR1 SGHRS and CDR2 YFSETQ come from the germline V gene. CDR3 size: 13 residues. V dropped 2 bases and J dropped 4 bases, with 9 bases sitting between them. CDR3 loop: CASSFGVGETQYF. The CDR3 nucleotides read TGCGCCAGCAGCTTTGGGGTCGGAGAGACCCAGTACTTC.

The rearrangement links TRBV5-8 to TRBJ2-1; D unclear. Germline CDR1 SGHTS, CDR2 YDEGEE. The CDR3 is made up of 11 amino acids. The germline V and J ends were trimmed by 5 bases and 6 bases, with 6 bases remaining between them. The DNA for the CDR3 is TGTGCCAGCAGGGCCATCAATGAGCAGTTCTTC. Its protein product is CASRAINEQFF.

The chain uses TRBV19 and TRBJ2-2, with 7 bases lining up with TRBD1. Germline assignment: CDR1 LNHDA and CDR2 SQIVND (reference sequence). Trimming cost V 6 bases and J 3 bases; bases outside gene matches: 7. CDR3 size: 15 residues. The CDR3 spells CASRTGTEYTGELFF. CDR3 DNA: TGTGCCAGTAGGACCGGGACAGAGTACACCGGGGAGCTGTTTTTT.

This chain connects TRBV18 to TRBJ2-1; 7 nucleotides match TRBD2. After removal of 3 bases from V and 9 bases from J, the junction contained 8 bases not matched to a gene. The CDR3 loop spans 14 amino acids. Germline V CDR1 and CDR2: KGHSH, LQKENI. The CDR3 region is CASSPDRLATEQFF. DNA for the CDR3: TGTGCCAGCTCACCCGACAGACTAGCTACTGAGCAGTTCTTC.